The 31 T cell receptor beta chains below all came from one sample that was sequenced in a study of T cell clonality in common variable immunodeficiency. Regarding the study as a whole: Common variable immunodeficiency TCR beta sequences reportedly had fewer deletions and N-nucleotide insertions.

Their target antigens are unknown. TCRdb's table, derived via immunoSEQ multiplex PCR, lists solely in-frame clones and lacks some. The sample yields around 15,000 clones, without any singletons. Sequencing was done on a sample of peripheral blood mononuclear cells. The receptors derive from a human donor with common variable immunodeficiency.

Concerning this clone itself: From the germline J gene comes the end of the CDR3, since the read stops 3 residues before it. The chain has TRBV11-2 and TRBJ2-5; weak D call: TRBD1 (6 bases). In germline, CDR1 is SGHAT, CDR2 FQNNGV. V gave up 0 bases and J gave up 0 bases, with 8 bases separating them. CDR3 length: 15 amino acids. This CDR3 reads CASSLEQGYQETQYF. Incomplete CDR3 DNA: TGTGCCAGCAGCTTAGAACAGGGTTACCAAGAGACC.

Points on this clone: The read ends 3 residues early relative to the CDR3; the germline J gene fills the gap. This rearrangement joins TRBV23-1 to TRBJ1-1; 9 bases agree with TRBD1. TRBV23-1 is filed as an ORF, its function uncertain. After removal of 4 bases from V and 2 bases from J, the junction contained 8 bases not matched to a gene. The CDR3 runs 16 residues. The DNA read from the CDR3 is TGCGCCAGCAGTCTCCGGGACAGGGACGAAAACACTGAA. This codes for CASSLRDRDENTE. The entire CDR3 reads CASSLRDRDENTEAFF.

This clone showed up just a few times. The sequence runs out 3 residues before the end of the CDR3; the remainder is reconstructed from the germline J gene. The chain has TRBV5-1 and TRBJ2-1; no firm D call. Between the trimmed V and J ends, which lost 1 base and 8 bases, there was a span of 16 bases. The CDR3 runs 15 residues. The germline V gene encodes CDR1 SGHRS and CDR2 YFSETQ. This chain's CDR3 is CASSLIWVNRDEQFF. The part of the CDR3 DNA that was read is TGCGCCAGCAGCTTGATCTGGGTAAATCGGGATGAG.

This clone was found many times. The read halts 3 residues ahead of the CDR3 end, with the missing end drawn from the germline J gene. The chain combines TRBV4-2 with TRBJ2-3; D uncertain. The CDR3 extends over 13 amino acids. The germline gives CDR1 LGHNA, CDR2 YNFKEQ. V gave up 3 bases and J gave up 0 bases, with 4 bases separating them. The CDR3 loop is CASSHYSTDTQYF. The part of the CDR3 DNA that was read is TGTGCCAGCAGCCACTATAGCACAGATACG.

To note about this clone: Read sequence stops 3 residues before the CDR3 end, and the germline J gene provides the missing end. The rearrangement links TRBV6-2 or TRBV6-3 to TRBJ1-2, with a weak D call TRBD1 (5 bases). Germline-derived CDR1 and CDR2 are MNHEY and SVGEGT. The CDR3 spans 13 residues. CDR3 residues: CASSYSTQGGYTF. The CDR3 DNA, read in part, is TGTGCCAGCAGTTACTCGACCCAGGGCGGC.

About this clone itself: Read coverage stops 3 residues before the CDR3 terminus; the germline J gene supplies the remainder. J is TRBJ1-1 and V is TRBV7-9, with 7 nucleotides matching TRBD1. V lost 6 bases and J lost 4; bases outside the gene matches: 8. Germline loops: CDR1 SEHNR, CDR2 FQNEAQ (reference sequence). This CDR3 has 14 residues. The sequenced part of the CDR3 DNA is TGTGCCAGCAGGAGGGGGCGCCTCGTCACTGAA. Encoded protein: CASRRGRLVTE. The entire CDR3 reads CASRRGRLVTEAFF.

This clone occurred a few times. The observed sequence ends 3 residues before the CDR3 terminus, with the missing tail filled in from the germline J gene. V and J are TRBV7-3 and TRBJ2-1; 7 bases are a match to TRBD2. In germline, CDR1 is SGHTA, CDR2 FQGTGA. CDR3 length equals 16 residues. V shed 0 bases and J 0 bases; nucleotides not matched to a gene: 2. The CDR3 region is CASSLTGGVSYNEQFF. The part of the CDR3 DNA that was read is TGTGCCAGCAGCTTAACGGGGGGGGTCTCCTACAATGAG.

This clone was counted a few times. From the germline J gene comes the end of the CDR3, since the read stops 3 residues before it. The V call is TRBV7-3, the J call TRBJ1-5; no clear D. Trimming removed 2 bases from V and 6 bases from J, with 8 bases in between. The germline CDR1 and CDR2 sequences are SGHTA and FQGTGA. The CDR3 is made up of 13 amino acids. The CDR3 DNA, read in part, is TGTGCCAGCAGCTTATTGGAGGGTCAGCCC. Amino acids: CASSLLEGQP. The entire CDR3 protein reads CASSLLEGQPQHF.

This clone was detected a few times. The read ends 3 residues shy of where the CDR3 ends; the end is completed using the germline J gene. This chain uses TRBV19 with TRBJ2-1; D is uncertain. The germline V gene encodes CDR1 LNHDA and CDR2 SQIVND (reference sequence). This CDR3 spans 16 amino acids. Trimming cost V 5 bases and J 0 bases, with 14 bases left between them. CDR3 protein: CASSWSEMSSYNEQFF. The part of the CDR3 DNA that was read is TGTGCCAGTAGTTGGAGCGAGATGAGCTCCTACAATGAG.

In its sample, this clone was seen a few times. The read stops 3 residues short of the end of the CDR3; the missing end is completed from the germline J gene. The V call is TRBV7-6, the J call TRBJ1-6; 7 nucleotides line up with TRBD1. CDR3 length equals 17 residues. The V segment lost 1 base and the J segment 0 bases; nucleotides outside the gene matches: 3. Germline lookup yields CDR1 SGHVS and CDR2 FNYEAQ. CDR3 residues: CASSLGQGSSYNSPLHF. The sequenced part of the CDR3 DNA is TGTGCCAGCAGCTTAGGACAGGGAAGCTCCTATAATTCACCC.

This clone was detected ten times or more. The read falls 3 residues short of the CDR3 end, and the missing part is taken from the germline J gene. The chain combines TRBV14 with TRBJ2-7; 7 positions match TRBD2. Trimming took 2 bases from V and 0 from J; bases not matched to a gene: 1. CDR1 SGHDN and CDR2 FVKESK come from the germline V gene. CDR3 length: 14 residues. Partial CDR3 DNA: TGTGCCAGCAGCCAATGGGACTACTCCTACGAG. Translation: CASSQWDYSYE. The whole CDR3 protein is CASSQWDYSYEQYF.

The CDR3 protein is CASSMFGQGGLSGNTIYF. The sequenced part of the CDR3 DNA is TGTGCCAGTAGTATGTTCGGACAGGGAGGGTTATCTGGAAACACC. The rearrangement joins TRBV19 to TRBJ1-3; 8 bases match TRBD1. The sequenced fragment ends 3 residues before the CDR3 boundary, so the rest is inferred from the germline J gene. The CDR3 runs 18 residues. With 3 bases clipped from V and 1 base from J, the junction kept 11 bases outside the gene matches. In germline, CDR1 is LNHDA, CDR2 SQIVND (reference sequence).

This clone was seen many times. CDR3 sequence: CASSLSGMVNEQYF. The DNA read from the CDR3 is TGTGCCAGCAGCCTTAGCGGGATGGTCAACGAG. V and J are TRBV11-3 and TRBJ2-7; 8 positions match TRBD2. With the read ending 3 residues before the CDR3 end, the germline J gene is used to fill in that end. From germline, CDR1 is SGHNT and CDR2 YENEEA. Losses at the gene ends were 5 bases for V and 5 bases for J; bases not matched to a gene: 8. CDR3 length: 14 residues. Full variable domain (rest looked up from reference TRBV11-3 and TRBJ2-7): EAGVVQSPRYKIIEKKQPVAFWCNPISGHNTLYWYLQNLGQGPELLIRYENEEAVDDSQLPKDRFSAERLKGVDSTLKIQPAELGDSAVYLCASSLSGMVNEQYFGPGTRLTVT.

The table lists this clone with a few counts. The read terminates 3 residues ahead of where the CDR3 ends, so the germline J gene completes it. J is TRBJ2-3 and V is TRBV7-6, with unresolved D. The V end lost 4 bases, the J end lost 2 bases, and 4 bases lay between the germline ends. The CDR3 is 12 amino acids. In germline, CDR1 is SGHVS, CDR2 FNYEAQ. The CDR3 bases that were read are TGTGCCAGCAGCTCCTACACAGATACG. Amino acids: CASSSYTDT. The full CDR3 sequence reads CASSSYTDTQYF.

About this clone: The read finishes 3 residues shy of the CDR3 end, and the germline J gene is used to complete it. The V call is TRBV7-2, the J call TRBJ2-7, with TRBD2 identical over 12 bases. Losses at the gene ends were 5 bases for V and 6 bases for J; bases not matched to a gene: 5. The CDR3 runs to 14 residues. Germline V gene data show CDR1 as SGHTA and CDR2 as FQGNSA. CDR3 protein: CASSTPGLAGEQYF. The covered CDR3 bases are TGTGCCAGCAGCACACCGGGACTAGCGGGCGAG.

This clone has just a few counts. The read finishes 3 residues shy of the CDR3 end, and the germline J gene is used to complete it. The genes are TRBV30 and TRBJ2-7, with D maybe TRBD2 (7 bases). The germline gives CDR1 GTSNPN, CDR2 SVGIG (reference sequence). The CDR3 covers 16 residues. The V end was cut by 2 bases, the J end by 3 bases, with 20 bases between. This chain's CDR3 is CAWSSGPPRGGYEQYF. Incomplete CDR3 DNA: TGTGCCTGGAGTTCGGGACCTCCAAGGGGGGGCTACGAG.

Many counts were recorded for this clone. The DNA ends 3 residues before the CDR3 does, and the rest of the CDR3 is filled in from the germline J gene. J is TRBJ1-2 and V is TRBV20-1, with 10 bases identical to TRBD1. The length of the CDR3 is 14 residues. Germline CDR1 DFQATT, CDR2 SNEGSKA (reference sequence). V was clipped by 5 bases and J by 1 base; unmatched bases: 4. Here the CDR3 reads CSAGGQGFNYGYTF. CDR3 DNA (partial): TGCAGTGCTGGGGGACAGGGGTTTAACTATGGC.

Points on this clone: The read is 3 residues too short to cover the CDR3 end, so that end is filled in from the germline J gene. V and J are TRBV5-1 and TRBJ2-7; 7 bases are shared with TRBD2. J gave up 4 bases and V 3 bases, and 10 bases lay outside the gene matches. The CDR3 covers 15 residues. Germline-derived CDR1 and CDR2 are SGHRS and YFSETQ. The CDR3 loop reads CASSSWGGTSYEQYF. CDR3 DNA (partial): TGCGCCAGCAGCTCTTGGGGGGGAACTTCGTACGAG.

The table lists this clone with many counts. The CDR3 end is not reached by the read, which stops 3 residues before it; the germline J gene fills it in. The chain combines TRBV2 with TRBJ2-1, with 16 bases identical to TRBD2. This CDR3 region has 13 residues. The V gene end was trimmed by 9 bases and the J gene end by 8 bases; junction bases not matched to a gene: 1. Looked up from germline, CDR1 is SNHLY and CDR2 is FYNNEI. The DNA read from the CDR3 is TGTGCCAGGGGACTAGCGGGAGGGCATGAG. Translation: CARGLAGGHE. The full CDR3 protein is CARGLAGGHEQFF.

A note on this clone: The read finishes 3 residues shy of the CDR3 end, and the germline J gene is used to complete it. The chain links TRBV6-1 to TRBJ2-1; D is possibly TRBD2 (6 bases). Trimming stripped 4 bases from V and 2 bases from J, with 15 bases between. Germline values: CDR1 MNHNS, CDR2 SASEGT. The CDR3 is 16 residues long. The CDR3 region is CASSARHWGAYNEQFF. The covered CDR3 bases are TGTGCCAGCAGTGCCAGGCACTGGGGGGCCTACAATGAG.

As for this clone: The missing CDR3 end, 3 residues past where the read stops, is filled in from the germline J gene. The chain couples TRBV20-1 to TRBJ2-5; D gene ambiguous. Germline CDR1 reads DFQATT; CDR2 reads SNEGSKA (reference sequence). The CDR3 extends over 13 amino acids. V lost 3 bases and J lost 4, with 12 bases in between. The CDR3 bases that were read are TGCAGTGCTAGCCTGCGGTTGGGAGAGACC. This translates into CSASLRLGET. The full CDR3 is CSASLRLGETQYF.

This clone has just a few counts. Coverage ceases 3 residues before the CDR3 finishes, and the germline J gene fills in the end. The chain employs TRBV19 and TRBJ1-3, with TRBD1 matching over 7 bases. CDR1 and CDR2 from the germline V gene are LNHDA and SQIVND (reference sequence). After removal of 7 bases from V and 1 base from J, the junction contained 10 bases not matched to a gene. The CDR3 is made up of 16 amino acids. The CDR3 bases that were read are TGTGCCAGTACCGATCCGGGACAGTGGTCTGGAAACACC. Amino acids: CASTDPGQWSGNT. The whole CDR3 is CASTDPGQWSGNTIYF.

In its sample, this clone was seen a few times. The CDR3 end falls 3 residues outside the read, so it is completed with the germline J gene. The V and J genes are TRBV7-8 and TRBJ2-3, with 11 bases lining up with TRBD2. The CDR3 is 14 amino acids. V lost 5 bases to trimming and J lost 4 bases; unmatched junction nucleotides: 2. CDR1 is SGHVS, CDR2 FQNEAQ, per germline. The CDR3 loop reads CASSPLAGADTQYF. Partial CDR3 DNA: TGTGCCAGCAGCCCACTAGCGGGAGCAGATACG.

Details on this clone: From the germline J gene comes the end of the CDR3, since the read stops 3 residues before it. The V and J genes are TRBV7-2 and TRBJ2-3; the D gene is possibly TRBD2 (5 bases). Germline CDR1 SGHTA, CDR2 FQGNSA. With 5 bases removed from V and 8 bases from J, the gap between germline ends came to 14 bases. This CDR3 region has 13 residues. The DNA read from the CDR3 is TGTGCCAGCAGCCGCCCGGGGTCGGGTACG. Translated: CASSRPGSGT. The whole CDR3 protein reads CASSRPGSGTQYF.

This clone showed up just a few times. The read terminates 3 residues ahead of where the CDR3 ends, so the germline J gene completes it. This sequence joins TRBV18 and TRBJ2-1; 12 nucleotides line up with TRBD2. V was clipped by 0 bases and J by 4 bases; unmatched bases: 4. This CDR3 has 17 amino acids. Germline CDR1 KGHSH, CDR2 LQKENI. Here the CDR3 reads CASSPPKLAGGYNEQFF. The CDR3 bases that were read are TGTGCCAGCTCACCACCGAAACTAGCGGGGGGTTACAATGAG.

As to this clone: The read ends 3 residues shy of where the CDR3 ends; the end is completed using the germline J gene. The rearrangement uses TRBV30 and TRBJ2-2; 10 nucleotides line up with TRBD1. CDR3 length: 14 amino acids. CDR1 and CDR2 from the germline V gene are GTSNPN and SVGIG (reference sequence). Germline trimming cut 5 bases from V and 7 bases from J; bases unmatched to any gene: 7. This CDR3 is CAWSPGQGFGELFF. The part of the CDR3 DNA that was read is TGTGCCTGGTCGCCGGGACAGGGGTTCGGGGAG. Full variable domain (rest looked up from reference TRBV30 and TRBJ2-2): SQTIHQWPATLVQPVGSPLSLECTVEGTSNPNLYWYRQAAGRGLQLLFYSVGIGQISSEVPQNLSASRPQDRQFILSSKKLLLSDSGFYLCAWSPGQGFGELFFGEGSRLTVL.

Remarks on this clone: The CDR3 end falls 3 residues outside the read, so it is completed with the germline J gene. This chain joins TRBV7-2 and TRBJ1-2, with D possibly TRBD1 on 6 matching bases. The CDR3 is made up of 13 amino acids. Trimming shortened V by 3 bases and J by 4 bases, and 9 bases separated the two germline ends. In germline, CDR1 is SGHTA, CDR2 FQGNSA. The CDR3 protein is CASSFSRGYGYTF. The CDR3 bases that were read are TGTGCCAGCAGCTTCTCCAGGGGCTATGGC.

This clone was detected ten times or more. The CDR3 end falls 3 residues outside the read, so it is completed with the germline J gene. This rearrangement joins TRBV5-1 to TRBJ2-1; 8 bases fit TRBD2. Germline assignment: CDR1 SGHRS and CDR2 YFSETQ. After removal of 3 bases from V and 6 bases from J, the junction contained 8 bases not matched to a gene. This CDR3 comprises 15 residues. CDR3 amino acids: CASSSGLVTGNEQFF. The part of the CDR3 DNA that was read is TGCGCCAGCAGCTCGGGACTAGTTACCGGCAATGAG. The variable domain in full, completed from reference TRBV5-1 and TRBJ2-1, reads KAGVTQTPRYLIKTRGQQVTLSCSPISGHRSVSWYQQTPGQGLQFLFEYFSETQRNKGNFPGRFSGRQFSNSRSEMNVSTLELGDSALYLCASSSGLVTGNEQFFGPGTRLTVL.

A note on this clone: The CDR3 goes on 3 residues after the read ends, and that part is filled in from the germline J gene. The chain carries TRBV6-2 or TRBV6-3 and TRBJ2-5, with 7 bases lining up with TRBD1. V lost 5 bases and J lost 3; bases outside the gene matches: 3. The CDR3 is made up of 13 amino acids. Germline V lookup: CDR1 MNHEY, CDR2 SVGEGT. The DNA read from the CDR3 is TGTGCCAGCAGTACAGGGGAAAAAGAGACC. Translation gives CASSTGEKET. The whole CDR3 is CASSTGEKETQYF.

This clone has more than one count but fewer than ten. The CDR3 goes on 3 residues after the read ends, and that part is filled in from the germline J gene. In the same sample, other DNA sequences code for this CDR3. The chain carries TRBV2 and TRBJ2-7; D might be TRBD2 (5 bases). Germline V gives CDR1 SNHLY, CDR2 FYNNEI. Trimming cost V 6 bases and J 2 bases, with 11 bases left between them. This CDR3 spans 13 amino acids. CDR3 sequence: CASRDSEPYEQYF. CDR3 DNA (partial): TGTGCCAGCAGGGATAGCGAGCCCTACGAG.

The table lists this clone with many counts. The CDR3 extends 3 residues past the end of the read, so its final part is completed from the germline J gene. This chain links TRBV30 with TRBJ1-2; the D gene is possibly TRBD1 (5 bases). The ends were cut back, 5 bases at V and 3 bases at J, with 10 bases in the middle. Looked up from germline, CDR1 is GTSNPN and CDR2 is SVGIG (reference sequence). The CDR3 sequence is 12 residues long. The CDR3 protein is CAWSTGYYGYTF. The DNA read from the CDR3 is TGTGCCTGGTCAACAGGTTACTATGGC.